The clone carrying this T cell receptor beta chain was counted between two and nine times. What it recognizes is unknown. The conserved final phenylalanine or tryptophan is absent from the CDR3, which likely points to a read error. V was trimmed by 5 bases and J by 1 base, leaving 10 bases between them. The CDR3 extends over 13 amino acids. Germline CDR1 SGHNT, CDR2 YYREEE (reference sequence). With roughly 540 ng total RNA as template and a constant-region primer, TCR beta cDNA was made. Construction of TCR beta libraries relied on three successive nested multiplex PCR rounds employing slightly modified ARM-PCR. In the first two PCR rounds, TRBV1-TRBV30 forward primers were paired with a C-beta reverse primer, and each round lasted nine to ten cycles. TCRdb called the multiplex PCR reads again in MiXCR, with one record for every CDR3 protein. The sample lists 300,000 to 400,000 distinct CDR3 sequences; around 60% were seen once.

RNA isolated from unsorted whole blood supplied the blood RNA, with germline DNA also extracted. The data were obtained in a study of tumor-infiltrating lymphocytes in primary liver carcinoma. Study overall: The cohort consisted of patients whose primary liver carcinoma was surgically resected. Men and women, 30 to 69 years of age, made up the patients. Stage T1-T3 N0M0 tumors measured roughly 4.2 to 11 cm at most. Findings of the study overall: In tumor-adjacent and tumor-blood pairs, overlap was lower than in tumor region pairs.

V is TRBV5-4 and J is TRBJ2-7; a weak D match, TRBD1 (6 bases). The sequenced sample was peripheral blood. This TCR was recovered from a man aged 35 to 55 with primary liver carcinoma and hepatitis B virus infection. Here the CDR3 DNA reads TGTGCCAGCAGTTTACAGGGTTCCTACGAGCAGTACCTC. This encodes CASSLQGSYEQYL.